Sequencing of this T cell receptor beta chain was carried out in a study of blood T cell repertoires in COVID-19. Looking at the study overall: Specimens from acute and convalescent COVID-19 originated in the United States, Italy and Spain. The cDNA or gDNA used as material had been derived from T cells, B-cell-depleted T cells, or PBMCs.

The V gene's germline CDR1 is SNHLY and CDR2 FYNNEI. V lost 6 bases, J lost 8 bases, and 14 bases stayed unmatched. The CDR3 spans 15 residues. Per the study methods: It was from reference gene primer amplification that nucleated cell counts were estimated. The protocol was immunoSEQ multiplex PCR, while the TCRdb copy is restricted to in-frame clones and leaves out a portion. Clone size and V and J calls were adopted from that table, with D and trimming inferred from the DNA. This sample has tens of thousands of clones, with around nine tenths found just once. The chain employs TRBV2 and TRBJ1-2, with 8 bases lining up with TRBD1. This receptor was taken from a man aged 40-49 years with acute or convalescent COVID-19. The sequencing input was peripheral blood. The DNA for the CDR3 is TGTGCCAGCAGATCCGGGACAGGCTCTCTTGGCGGCTACACCTTC. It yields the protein CASRSGTGSLGGYTF. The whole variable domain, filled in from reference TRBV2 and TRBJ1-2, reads EPEVTQTPSHQVTQMGQEVILRCVPISNHLYFYWYRQILGQKVEFLVSFYNNEISEKSEIFDDQFSVERPDGSNFTLKIRSTKLEDSAMYFCASRSGTGSLGGYTFGSGTRLTVV.